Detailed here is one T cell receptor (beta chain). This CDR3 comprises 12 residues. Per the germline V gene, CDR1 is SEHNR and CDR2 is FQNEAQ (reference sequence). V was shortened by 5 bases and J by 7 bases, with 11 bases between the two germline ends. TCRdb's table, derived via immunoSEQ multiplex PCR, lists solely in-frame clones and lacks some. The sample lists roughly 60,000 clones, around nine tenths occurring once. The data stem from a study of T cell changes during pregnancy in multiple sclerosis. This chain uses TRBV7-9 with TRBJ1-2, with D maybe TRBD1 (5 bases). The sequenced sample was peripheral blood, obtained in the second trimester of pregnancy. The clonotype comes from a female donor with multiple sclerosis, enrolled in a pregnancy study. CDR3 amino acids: CASSDQGGGYTF. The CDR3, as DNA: TGTGCCAGCAGCGATCAGGGAGGTGGCTACACCTTC.